This is a list of T cell receptor beta chains from one sample in a study of T cells after posttransplantation cyclophosphamide. Sequenced by immunoSEQ multiplex PCR; TCRdb stores in-frame clones only, minus some. The data show roughly 24,000 clones, with none appearing a single time. The sequenced sample consisted of PBMCs. The receptor set was obtained from a woman in her sixties in good health, CMV-negative, and a related stem cell transplant donor. Both conserved end residues are part of each CDR3. Each record gives: D gene, J gene, V gene, CDR3 length, clone size, CDR3 protein, CDR3 DNA. A D gene is named only where the DNA matches it firmly. Where a row states a size, it is once, few, many or the class of an expanded clone; other rows omit it.

TRBD1 | TRBJ2-3 | TRBV19 | 15 | many | CASSRRTGAPDTQYF | TGTGCCAGTAGTAGACGGACAGGGGCCCCAGATACGCAGTATTTT
TRBD2 | TRBJ2-3 | TRBV7-3 | 15 | many | CASSLSGGSTDTQYF | TGTGCCAGCAGCTTAAGCGGGGGGAGCACAGATACGCAGTATTTT
TRBD2 | TRBJ2-1 | TRBV14 | 14 | many | CASSLAGGYNEQFF | TGTGCCAGCAGCCTAGCGGGAGGTTACAATGAGCAGTTCTTC
TRBD2 | TRBJ2-1 | TRBV7-2 | 19 | - | CASTSDRWASGGTYNEQFF | TGTGCCAGCACCTCGGATAGGTGGGCTAGCGGGGGAACCTACAATGAGCAGTTCTTC
TRBD2 | TRBJ2-5 | TRBV27 | 17 | - | CASSLSELAGGGETQYF | TGTGCCAGCAGTTTATCGGAACTAGCGGGAGGCGGGGAGACCCAGTACTTC
TRBD1 | TRBJ2-2 | TRBV5-4 | 13 | many | CASSLTGAGELFF | TGTGCCAGCAGCCTAACAGGGGCCGGGGAGCTGTTTTTT
TRBD2 | TRBJ2-3 | TRBV28 | 15 | many | CASSLLAGGPDTQYF | TGTGCCAGCAGCCTCCTAGCGGGGGGCCCCGATACGCAGTATTTT
TRBD1 | TRBJ2-3 | TRBV7-3 | 14 | - | CASSRGQGADTQYF | TGTGCCAGCAGTCGGGGACAGGGGGCAGATACGCAGTATTTT
TRBD2 | TRBJ2-1 | TRBV11-3 | 15 | few | CASSLTGLNYNEQFF | TGTGCCAGCAGCTTAACGGGACTAAACTACAATGAGCAGTTCTTC
TRBD2 | TRBJ2-1 | TRBV10-3 | 13 | many | CAIQGGGRNEQFF | TGTGCCATCCAAGGCGGGGGGAGGAATGAGCAGTTCTTC
TRBD2 | TRBJ2-7 | TRBV27 | 13 | many | CASRKSGSLEQYF | TGTGCCAGCAGGAAGAGCGGGAGTCTCGAGCAGTACTTC
- | TRBJ2-7 | TRBV9 | 14 | many | CASSVGSGWDEQYF | TGTGCCAGCAGCGTAGGGTCAGGGTGGGACGAGCAGTACTTC
TRBD1 | TRBJ1-1 | TRBV6-5 | 13 | many | CASSIWTGEQAFF | TGTGCCAGCAGTATTTGGACAGGGGAGCAAGCTTTCTTT
TRBD1 | TRBJ1-2 | TRBV29-1 | 14 | few | CSARPQTGNYGYTF | TGCAGCGCCCGACCCCAGACAGGGAACTATGGCTACACCTTC
TRBD1 | TRBJ1-6 | TRBV6-5 | 14 | many | CASGHRGATSPLHF | TGTGCCAGCGGACACAGGGGAGCGACTTCACCCCTCCACTTT
- | TRBJ2-7 | TRBV7-6 | 14 | few | CASSRDTTSYEQYF | TGTGCCAGCAGCCGTGACACGACCTCCTACGAGCAGTACTTC
TRBD2 | TRBJ2-2 | TRBV7-3 | 16 | many | CASSWTGTSVTGELFF | TGTGCCAGCAGCTGGACCGGGACTAGCGTGACCGGGGAGCTGTTTTTT
TRBD2 | TRBJ2-1 | TRBV9 | 18 | many | CASSVVTGGPVMDNEQFF | TGTGCCAGCAGCGTAGTCACGGGAGGGCCGGTGATGGACAATGAGCAGTTCTTC
TRBD1 | TRBJ2-2 | TRBV28 | 15 | many | CASSGDRAGTGELFF | TGTGCCAGCAGTGGGGACAGGGCGGGCACCGGGGAGCTGTTTTTT
TRBD1 | TRBJ1-6 | TRBV6-1 | 14 | - | CASSGDSMNSPLHF | TGTGCCAGCAGTGGGGACAGCATGAATTCACCCCTCCACTTT
TRBD1 | TRBJ1-2 | TRBV30 | 15 | - | CAWSVGTATNYGCTF | TGTGCCTGGAGTGTAGGGACAGCAACTAACTATGGCTGCACCTTC
- | TRBJ1-1 | TRBV9 | 16 | many | CASSKEGARYGTEAFF | TGTGCCAGCTCTAAGGAAGGGGCGCGATATGGTACTGAAGCTTTCTTT
- | TRBJ1-3 | TRBV28 | 12 | - | CASRGEGDTIYF | TGTGCCAGCAGAGGGGAGGGGGACACCATATATTTT
TRBD1 | TRBJ2-5 | TRBV6-5 | 14 | many | CASSYAGGWKTQYF | TGTGCCAGCAGTTATGCAGGGGGATGGAAGACCCAGTACTTC
- | TRBJ2-2 | TRBV6-1 | 14 | many | CASNGHSNTGELFF | TGTGCCAGCAACGGACACTCGAACACCGGGGAGCTGTTTTTT
TRBD1 | TRBJ1-5 | TRBV7-9 | 16 | few | CASSPWGQGRDQPQHF | TGTGCCAGCAGCCCCTGGGGACAGGGACGGGATCAGCCCCAGCATTTT
- | TRBJ2-2 | TRBV28 | 13 | many | CASSSGGPGELFF | TGTGCCAGCAGTTCGGGGGGCCCCGGGGAGCTGTTTTTT
- | TRBJ2-6 | TRBV21-1 | 16 | many | CASSKKRRSGANVLTF | TGTGCCAGCAGCAAAAAGCGACGCTCTGGGGCCAACGTCCTGACTTTC
- | TRBJ1-3 | TRBV28 | 14 | many | CASSLGGSGNTIYF | TGTGCCAGCAGTTTAGGGGGGTCTGGAAACACCATATATTTT
- | TRBJ2-7 | TRBV5-6 | 13 | many | CASSPRQSYEQYF | TGTGCCAGCAGCCCCAGACAGAGCTACGAGCAGTACTTC
TRBD1 | TRBJ1-2 | TRBV12-5 | 16 | many | CASARGQGAQVGGYTF | TGTGCTAGTGCCAGGGGACAGGGGGCGCAGGTAGGCGGCTACACCTTC
- | TRBJ2-3 | TRBV19 | 14 | many | CASSNQGRTDTQYF | TGTGCCAGTAGTAACCAGGGGCGCACAGATACGCAGTATTTT
TRBD1 | TRBJ1-6 | TRBV7-3 | 14 | many | CASSSGTGGSPLHF | TGTGCCAGCAGCTCCGGGACAGGGGGTTCACCCCTCCACTTT
TRBD1 | TRBJ2-3 | TRBV11-3 | 18 | few | CASSLDPPGTGSTDTQYF | TGTGCCAGCAGCTTAGACCCCCCAGGGACAGGAAGCACAGATACGCAGTATTTT
TRBD2 | TRBJ2-1 | TRBV7-2 | 14 | many | CASIPTSGRVEQFF | TGTGCCAGCATCCCTACTAGCGGGAGGGTTGAGCAGTTCTTC
TRBD1 | TRBJ2-7 | TRBV6-6 | 15 | many | CASSYSGTGVYEQYF | TGTGCCAGCAGTTACTCAGGGACAGGGGTATACGAGCAGTACTTC
TRBD2 | TRBJ2-5 | TRBV6-6 | 14 | many | CASRRLAPEETQYF | TGTGCCAGCAGACGACTAGCCCCTGAAGAGACCCAGTACTTC
- | TRBJ1-6 | TRBV4-2 | 14 | many | CASSQEVSNSPLHF | TGTGCCAGCAGCCAAGAAGTCAGTAATTCACCCCTCCACTTT
- | TRBJ2-6 | TRBV23-1 | 16 | few | CASSQYRDSGANVLTF | TGCGCCAGCAGTCAATACCGGGACTCTGGGGCCAACGTCCTGACTTTC
- | TRBJ1-1 | TRBV21-1 | 14 | few | CASSPPAEGTEAFF | TGTGCCAGCAGCCCCCCGGCGGAGGGCACTGAAGCTTTCTTT
- | TRBJ1-6 | TRBV18 | 16 | few | CASSPGWRDYNSPLHF | TGTGCCAGCTCGCCCGGGTGGAGGGATTATAATTCACCCCTCCACTTT
- | TRBJ1-5 | TRBV28 | 13 | many | CASSTAGYEAQHF | TGTGCCAGCAGTACCGCCGGTTATGAAGCCCAGCATTTT
- | TRBJ2-4 | TRBV7-5 | 14 | - | CVRSLARAKNIQYF | TGTGTCAGAAGCTTAGCCAGGGCCAAAAACATTCAGTACTTC
TRBD2 | TRBJ2-1 | TRBV11-2 | 15 | many | CASSWSGGLVDEQFF | TGTGCCAGCAGCTGGAGCGGGGGGCTGGTCGATGAGCAGTTCTTC
- | TRBJ2-7 | TRBV7-2 | 17 | few | CASSLRWSGAQASEQYF | TGTGCCAGCAGCTTACGTTGGTCTGGGGCGCAGGCCAGCGAGCAGTACTTC
- | TRBJ1-1 | TRBV19 | 12 | many | CATRDLNTEAFF | TGTGCCACCAGGGACTTGAACACTGAAGCTTTCTTT
- | TRBJ2-1 | TRBV28 | 15 | - | CASSSVGGSYNEQFF | TGTGCCAGCAGTTCCGTGGGAGGATCCTACAATGAGCAGTTCTTC
TRBD2 | TRBJ2-5 | TRBV7-9 | 15 | few | CASSRTSGGVETQYF | TGTGCCAGCAGCCGGACTAGCGGGGGAGTGGAGACCCAGTACTTC
TRBD2 | TRBJ2-1 | TRBV5-1 | 16 | many | CASSSLAGASYNEQFF | TGCGCCAGCAGTTCGCTAGCGGGGGCCTCCTACAATGAGCAGTTCTTC
- | TRBJ2-1 | TRBV14 | 15 | many | CASSDVKVDYHEQFF | TGTGCCAGCAGCGACGTAAAAGTGGACTACCATGAGCAGTTCTTC
- | TRBJ1-5 | TRBV2 | 14 | medium-sized | CASTWGGSNQPQHF | TGTGCCAGCACCTGGGGCGGTAGCAATCAGCCCCAGCATTTT
TRBD2 | TRBJ2-3 | TRBV27 | 15 | many | CASSFSGGGTDTQYF | TGTGCCAGCAGTTTCAGCGGGGGGGGCACAGATACGCAGTATTTT
- | TRBJ1-1 | TRBV5-1 | 16 | many | CASSLVALQGNTEAFF | TGCGCCAGCAGCTTGGTAGCTTTGCAGGGGAACACTGAAGCTTTCTTT